This T cell receptor (beta chain) was identified during a study of T cells in Graves' hyperthyroidism and ophthalmopathy. The junction had 4 bases not matched to a gene; V was cut back by 1 base and J by 3 bases. The CDR3 contains 14 residues. Germline V gene lookup returns CDR1 SGHRS and CDR2 YFSETQ. RNA transcripts gave rise to amplified TCR beta CDR3 regions. When the TCR CDR3 underwent first-round RT-PCR, the HTBI primer set was used. MiXCR was run by TCRdb on the multiplex PCR reads, yielding one entry per CDR3 protein. The sample has about 560,000 distinct CDR3 sequences, approximately 16% seen once. Over 18 months, lack of ophthalmopathy progression marked Graves' hyperthyroidism as stable. Not enrolled were patients with uncontrolled infection, other autoimmune disease, pregnancy or lactation. This clonotype came up many times.

This sequence was found in a woman aged 18 to 35 with Graves' hyperthyroidism. The sample was blood. The chain carries TRBV5-1 and TRBJ2-7; 7 bases line up with TRBD2. CDR3 in DNA: TGCGCCAGCAGCTTGCCGGGGGGTGGCTACGAGCAGTACTTC. This codes for CASSLPGGGYEQYF.